This T cell receptor beta chain was retrieved from a study of cytomegalovirus exposure and HLA in healthy donors. Study context: Ancestry clustering placed about four fifths of roughly 400 genotyped donors in the Caucasian-associated cluster. Study outcomes and limitations: The productive fraction for most TCR beta V segments was about 87% or about 30% in an earlier analysis. Solely CMV serostatus was available to characterize immune exposure.

The primer mix had 60 Vbeta and 13 Jbeta primers. Measured with immunoSEQ multiplex PCR; TCRdb has only the in-frame clones, and not every one. The sample consists of 150,000 or so clones, approximately 80% of them appearing once. As for this clone: What it binds is unknown.

Trimming removed 6 bases at V and 7 bases at J, with 18 bases between. CDR1 and CDR2 from the germline V gene are LNHDA and SQIVND (reference sequence). There are 14 residues in the CDR3. The rearrangement uses TRBV19 and TRBJ1-2, with D perhaps matching TRBD1 (6 bases). Material for sequencing was PBMCs. The source of this sequence is a man aged 50 to 60 in good health and CMV-seropositive. CDR3 residues: CASSQRTVHFGYTF. Here the CDR3 DNA reads TGTGCCAGTAGCCAGCGGACAGTACATTTTGGCTACACCTTC.